This T cell receptor beta chain was sequenced in a study of shared clonotypes between healthy human individuals. Assay used: immunoSEQ multiplex PCR; TCRdb lists only in-frame clones, some missing. The table records more than 2 million clones, 85% to 95% of them present only once. This clone was observed a single time. The sequence came from a man younger than 30 in good health. Sequencing was carried out using naive CD4+ T cells sorted from blood. Subset denoted: CD45RA+ positively selected.

As DNA, the CDR3 is TGTGCCAGCAGTTACGGGAGGACGTACCAAGAGACCCAGTACTTC. Its translation: CASSYGRTYQETQYF. The V and J genes are TRBV6-5 and TRBJ2-5; a weak D match, TRBD2 (6 bases). In germline, CDR1 is MNHEY, CDR2 SVGAGI. The CDR3 sequence is 15 residues long. Trimming stripped 2 bases from V and 0 bases from J, with 10 bases between.